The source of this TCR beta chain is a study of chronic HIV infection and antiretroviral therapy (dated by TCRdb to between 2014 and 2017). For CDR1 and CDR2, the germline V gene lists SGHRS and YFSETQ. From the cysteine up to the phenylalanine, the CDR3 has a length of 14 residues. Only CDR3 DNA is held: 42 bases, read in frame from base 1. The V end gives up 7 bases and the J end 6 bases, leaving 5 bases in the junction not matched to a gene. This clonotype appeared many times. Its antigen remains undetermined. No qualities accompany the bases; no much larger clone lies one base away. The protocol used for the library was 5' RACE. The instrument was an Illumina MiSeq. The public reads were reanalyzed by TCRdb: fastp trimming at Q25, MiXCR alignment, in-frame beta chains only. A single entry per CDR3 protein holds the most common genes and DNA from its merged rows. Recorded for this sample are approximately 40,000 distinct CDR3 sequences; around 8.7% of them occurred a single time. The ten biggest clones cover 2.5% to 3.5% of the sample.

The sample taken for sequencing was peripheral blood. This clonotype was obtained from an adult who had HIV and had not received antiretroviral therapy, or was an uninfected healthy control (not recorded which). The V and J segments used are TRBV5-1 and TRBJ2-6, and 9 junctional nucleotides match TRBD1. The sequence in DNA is TGCGCCAGCGGAGGACAGGGGAAGGCCAACGTCCTGACTTTC. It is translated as CASGGQGKANVLTF.